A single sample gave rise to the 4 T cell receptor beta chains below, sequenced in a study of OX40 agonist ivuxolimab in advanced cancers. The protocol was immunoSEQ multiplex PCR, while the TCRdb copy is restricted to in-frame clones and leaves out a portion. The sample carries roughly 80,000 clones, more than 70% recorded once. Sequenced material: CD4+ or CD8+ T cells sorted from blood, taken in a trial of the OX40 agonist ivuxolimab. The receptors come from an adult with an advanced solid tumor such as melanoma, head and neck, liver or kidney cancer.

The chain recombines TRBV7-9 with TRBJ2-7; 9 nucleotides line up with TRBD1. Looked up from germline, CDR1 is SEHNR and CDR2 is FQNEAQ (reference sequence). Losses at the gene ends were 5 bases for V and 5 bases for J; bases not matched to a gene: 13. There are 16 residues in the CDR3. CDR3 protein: CASSLWGTGPIDEQYF. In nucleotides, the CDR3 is TGTGCCAGCAGCCTCTGGGGGACAGGGCCAATCGACGAGCAGTACTTC.

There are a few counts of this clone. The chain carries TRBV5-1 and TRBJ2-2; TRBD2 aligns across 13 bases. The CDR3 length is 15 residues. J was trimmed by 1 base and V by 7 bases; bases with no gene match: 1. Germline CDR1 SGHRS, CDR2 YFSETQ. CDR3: CASRLAGGNTGELFF. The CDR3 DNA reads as TGCGCCAGCCGACTAGCGGGAGGGAACACCGGGGAGCTGTTTTTT.

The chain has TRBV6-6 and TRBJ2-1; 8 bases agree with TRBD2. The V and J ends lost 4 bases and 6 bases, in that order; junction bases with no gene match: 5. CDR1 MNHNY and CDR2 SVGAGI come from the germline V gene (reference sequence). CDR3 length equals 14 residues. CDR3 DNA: TGTGCCAGCAGTTTTAGCGGGAAACTCAATGAGCAGTTCTTC. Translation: CASSFSGKLNEQFF.

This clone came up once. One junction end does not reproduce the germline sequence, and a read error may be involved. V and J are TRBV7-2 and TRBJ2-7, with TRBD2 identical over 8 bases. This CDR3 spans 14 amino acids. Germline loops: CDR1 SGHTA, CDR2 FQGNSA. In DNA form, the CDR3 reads TGTGCCAGCAGCTTAGATCGGGAGGGGCCAAGCACGGACTTC. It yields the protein CASSLDREGPSTDF.